This TCR beta chain was captured by sequencing in a study of blood T cell repertoires in COVID-19 (dated by TCRdb to about 2020). About the investigation overall: Samples covering the acute and convalescent phases of COVID-19 were provided by collaborators in the United States, Italy and Spain. The repertoires were released in a freely available public database meant as a resource for research on the immune response to SARS-CoV-2. Where available, HLA class I and class II types were taken from metadata supplied by the sample provider and were not determined by assay-based typing. Sample metadata almost always included a de-identified subject ID, COVID-19 status, age in years and sex. The material from the prospective study consisted of cDNA or gDNA derived from T cells, B-cell-depleted T cells, or PBMCs. The dataset comprised deeply sampled blood TCRbeta repertoires from subjects exposed to, actively infected with, or recovered from COVID-19. Samples came from the ongoing ImmuneRACE study (first 160 participants) plus 1,254 subjects from 6 global collaborators.

TCRbeta CDR3 regions were amplified from genomic DNA using the immunoSEQ Assay, a bias-controlled multiplex PCR. For the original study's pipeline: The number of nucleated cells in each sample was estimated from the amplification of reference gene primers within the assay. To quantify the absolute abundance of each unique TCRbeta CDR3 rearrangement, sequence reads were collapsed and filtered. For each sample, productive Simpson clonality was calculated as the square root of Simpson's diversity index over productive rearrangements. TCRdb retrieved this table from immuneACCESS and kept in-frame rearrangements only. Not all clones are present; in checked studies, unresolved V genes account for under half, and no reason is known for the remainder. Clone size and V and J calls were adopted from that table, with D and trimming inferred from the DNA. The sample profile shows 150,000 to 200,000 clones; approximately 92% of them were found once. The top ten clones comprise approximately 4.6% of the sample.

On the study overall, not on this receptor specifically: Clinical and demographic metadata were provided uncurated, with the amount varying by source and participant.

Each collaborating institution followed its own protocols to collect whole blood in K2EDTA tubes. Collaborator samples were shipped for TCRbeta analysis as frozen whole blood, isolated PBMCs, or DNA extracted from either sample type. A note on this clone: Its antigen remains unidentified. Base qualities are not provided; no much larger clone lies one nucleotide away.

The material sequenced was peripheral blood. The TCR originated in a woman aged 45-60 years with acute or convalescent COVID-19.

Read as DNA, the sequence is TGTGCCAGCAGCTCGGGATGGACTAGCGGGAGTAACGAGCAGTACTTC. This sequence encodes CASSSGWTSGSNEQYF. The chain is encoded by TRBV7-2 joined to TRBJ2-7; 13 middle bases align to TRBD2. From the germline V gene, CDR1 is SGHTA and CDR2 is FQGNSA. Trimming accounts for 4 bases at V and 5 bases at J, while the number of junction bases matched to no gene is 8. Counted from cysteine to phenylalanine, this CDR3 has 16 amino acids. The DNA shown is the 48-base CDR3, in frame from base 1.